This entry describes one TCR beta chain. Assay used: immunoSEQ multiplex PCR; TCRdb lists only in-frame clones, some missing. The profile shows about 86,000 clones, roughly 89% of them singletons. The CDR3 has 14 residues. Germline CDR1 reads LNHDA; CDR2 reads SQIVND (reference sequence). V was pared by 5 bases and J by 0 bases, with 11 bases between. The data derive from a study of OX40 agonist ivuxolimab in advanced cancers. The receptor's source is an adult with an advanced solid tumor such as melanoma, head and neck, liver or kidney cancer. The V gene is TRBV19, the J gene TRBJ2-7, with D possibly TRBD1 on 5 matching bases. Specimen: CD4+ or CD8+ T cells sorted from blood, collected in a trial of the OX40 agonist ivuxolimab. CDR3: CASSYGQISYEQYF. DNA of the CDR3: TGTGCCAGTAGTTACGGACAAATCTCCTACGAGCAGTACTTC. The full variable domain, completed using reference TRBV19 and TRBJ2-7, is DGGITQSPKYLFRKEGQNVTLSCEQNLNHDAMYWYRQDPGQGLRLIYYSQIVNDFQKGDIAEGYSVSREKKESFPLTVTSAQKNPTAFYLCASSYGQISYEQYFGPGTRLTVT.